This T cell receptor (beta chain) came from a study of shared clonotypes between healthy human individuals. On this clone: Its antigen is undetermined.

Study-level points and caveats: Clonotypes shared by all four sorted-subset donors had higher generation probabilities than non-shared clonotypes.

V was trimmed by 2 bases and J by 5 bases, leaving 16 bases between them. Germline CDR1 GTSNPN, CDR2 SVGIG (reference sequence). The CDR3 runs to 14 residues. Clones were read by immunoSEQ multiplex PCR, and TCRdb kept only the in-frame ones, dropping some. The table records 2 million to 3 million clones, 90% to 95% of them present only once. Division of CD4+ cells produced a CD45RA+ naive subset and a CD45RA-negative memory subset. This chain joins TRBV30 and TRBJ2-7; tentatively, D is TRBD1 (6 bases). Sequenced: naive CD4+ T cells from PBMCs. Subset specified: CD45RA+ positively selected. This TCR derives from a man aged 18-30 years in good health. Some clones in this sample may be carry-over from other donors' samples. This CDR3 reads CAWSPGTPPNEQYF. CDR3 in DNA: TGTGCCTGGAGTCCTGGGACACCTCCTAACGAGCAGTACTTC.